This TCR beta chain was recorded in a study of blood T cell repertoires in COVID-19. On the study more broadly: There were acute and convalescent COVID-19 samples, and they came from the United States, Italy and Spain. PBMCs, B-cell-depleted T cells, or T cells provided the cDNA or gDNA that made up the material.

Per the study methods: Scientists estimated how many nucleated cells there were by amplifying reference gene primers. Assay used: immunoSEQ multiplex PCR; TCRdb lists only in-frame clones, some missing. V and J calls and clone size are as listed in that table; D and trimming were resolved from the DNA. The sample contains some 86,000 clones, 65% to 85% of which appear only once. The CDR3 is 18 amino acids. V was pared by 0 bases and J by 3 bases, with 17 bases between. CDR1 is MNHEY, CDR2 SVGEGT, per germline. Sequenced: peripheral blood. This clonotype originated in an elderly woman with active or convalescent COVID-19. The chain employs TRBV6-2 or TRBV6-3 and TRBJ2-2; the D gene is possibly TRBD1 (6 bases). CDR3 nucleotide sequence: TGTGCCAGCAGTTACTCGGCCCCCGGGACATGGGACACCGGGGAGCTGTTTTTT. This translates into CASSYSAPGTWDTGELFF.